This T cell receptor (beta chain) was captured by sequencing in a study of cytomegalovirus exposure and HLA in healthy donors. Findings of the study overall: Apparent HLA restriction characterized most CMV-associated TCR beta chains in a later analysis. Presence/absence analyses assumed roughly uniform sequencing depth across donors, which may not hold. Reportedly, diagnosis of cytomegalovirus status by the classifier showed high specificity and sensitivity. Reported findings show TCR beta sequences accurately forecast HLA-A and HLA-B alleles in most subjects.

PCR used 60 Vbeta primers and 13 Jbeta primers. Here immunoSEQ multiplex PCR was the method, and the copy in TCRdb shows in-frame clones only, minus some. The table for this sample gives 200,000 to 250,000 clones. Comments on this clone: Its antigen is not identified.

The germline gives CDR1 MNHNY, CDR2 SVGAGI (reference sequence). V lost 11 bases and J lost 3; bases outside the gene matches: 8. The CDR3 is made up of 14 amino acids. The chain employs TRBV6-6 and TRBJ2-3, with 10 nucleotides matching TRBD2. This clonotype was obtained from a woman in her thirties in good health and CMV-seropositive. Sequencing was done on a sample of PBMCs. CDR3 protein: CASQAGGRTDTQYF. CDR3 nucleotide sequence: TGTGCCTCTCAAGCGGGGGGGAGGACAGATACGCAGTATTTT.